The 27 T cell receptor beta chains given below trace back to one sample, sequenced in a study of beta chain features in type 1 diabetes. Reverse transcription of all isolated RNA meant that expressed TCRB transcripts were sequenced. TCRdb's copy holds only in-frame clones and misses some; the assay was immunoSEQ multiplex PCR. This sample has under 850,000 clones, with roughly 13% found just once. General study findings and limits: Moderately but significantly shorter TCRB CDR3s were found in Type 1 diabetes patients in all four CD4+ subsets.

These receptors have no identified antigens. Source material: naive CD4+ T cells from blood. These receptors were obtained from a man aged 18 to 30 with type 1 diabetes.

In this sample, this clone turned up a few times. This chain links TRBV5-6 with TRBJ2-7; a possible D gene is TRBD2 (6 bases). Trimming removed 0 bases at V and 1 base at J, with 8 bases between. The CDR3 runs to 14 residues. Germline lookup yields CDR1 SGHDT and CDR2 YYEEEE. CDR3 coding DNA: TGTGCCAGCAGCTTGGTGGGGGGATCCTACGAGCAGTACTTC. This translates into CASSLVGGSYEQYF.

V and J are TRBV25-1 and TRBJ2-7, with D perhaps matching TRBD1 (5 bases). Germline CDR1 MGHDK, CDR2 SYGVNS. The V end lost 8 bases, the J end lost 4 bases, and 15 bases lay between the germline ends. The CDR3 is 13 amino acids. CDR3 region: CASGLFDSYEQYF. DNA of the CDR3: TGTGCCAGCGGTCTCTTCGACAGTTACGAGCAGTACTTC.

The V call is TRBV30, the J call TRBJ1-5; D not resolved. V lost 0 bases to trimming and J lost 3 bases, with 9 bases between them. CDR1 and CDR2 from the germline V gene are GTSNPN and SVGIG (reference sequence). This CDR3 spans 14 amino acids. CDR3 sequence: CAWSVGSNNQPQHF. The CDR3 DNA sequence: TGTGCCTGGAGTGTAGGCAGCAACAATCAGCCCCAGCATTTT.

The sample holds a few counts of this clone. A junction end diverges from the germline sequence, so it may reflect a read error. CDR3 region: CASSVGTGRTEAFF. As DNA, the CDR3 is TGTGCCAGCAGCGTAGGGACAGGGCGAACTGAAGCTTTCTTT. V and J are TRBV13 and TRBJ1-1, with 9 bases matching TRBD1. Germline V gene sequence: CDR1 PRHDT, CDR2 FYEKMQ (reference sequence). The CDR3 totals 14 residues.

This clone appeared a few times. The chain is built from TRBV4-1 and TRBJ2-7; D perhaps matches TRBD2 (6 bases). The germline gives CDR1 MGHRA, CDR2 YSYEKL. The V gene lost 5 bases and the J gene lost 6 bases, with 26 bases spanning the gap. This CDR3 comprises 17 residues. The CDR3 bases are TGCGCCAGCAGCAGGGGACTTTTCAGCCCCCCTTACTTCGAGCAGTACTTC. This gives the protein CASSRGLFSPPYFEQYF.

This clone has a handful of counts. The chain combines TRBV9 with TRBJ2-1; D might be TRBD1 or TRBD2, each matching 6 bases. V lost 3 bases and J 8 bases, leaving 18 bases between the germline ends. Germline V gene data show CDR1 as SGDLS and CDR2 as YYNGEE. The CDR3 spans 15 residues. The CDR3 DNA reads TGTGCCAGCAGCGCCGGGACTTTACAGGGTTATGAGCAGTTCTTC. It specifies CASSAGTLQGYEQFF.

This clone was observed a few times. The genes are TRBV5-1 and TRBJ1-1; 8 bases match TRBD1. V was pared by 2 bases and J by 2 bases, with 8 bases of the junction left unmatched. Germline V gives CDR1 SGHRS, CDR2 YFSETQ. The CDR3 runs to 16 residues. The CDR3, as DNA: TGCGCCAGCAGCTTTTGGGGGACAGGCGCCAACACTGAAGCTTTCTTT. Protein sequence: CASSFWGTGANTEAFF.

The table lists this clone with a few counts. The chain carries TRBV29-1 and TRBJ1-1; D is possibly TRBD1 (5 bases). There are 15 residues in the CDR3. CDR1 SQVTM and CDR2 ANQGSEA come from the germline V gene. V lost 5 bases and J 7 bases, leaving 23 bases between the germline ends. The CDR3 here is CSVPHSDYPGLEAFF. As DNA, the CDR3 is TGCAGCGTTCCCCACTCGGACTACCCAGGGCTTGAAGCTTTCTTT.

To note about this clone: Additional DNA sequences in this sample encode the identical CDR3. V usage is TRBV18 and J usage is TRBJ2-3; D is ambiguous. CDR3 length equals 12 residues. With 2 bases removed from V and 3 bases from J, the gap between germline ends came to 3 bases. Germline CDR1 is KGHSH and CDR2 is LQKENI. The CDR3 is CASSPRTDTQYF. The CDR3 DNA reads TGTGCCAGCTCACCAAGGACAGATACGCAGTATTTT.

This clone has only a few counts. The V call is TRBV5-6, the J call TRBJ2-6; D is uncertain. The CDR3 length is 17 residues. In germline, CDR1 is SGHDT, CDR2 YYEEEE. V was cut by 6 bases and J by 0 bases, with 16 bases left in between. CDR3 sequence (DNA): TGTGCCAGCATAGAAGTTGGGTATTCCTCTGGGGCCAACGTCCTGACTTTC. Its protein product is CASIEVGYSSGANVLTF.

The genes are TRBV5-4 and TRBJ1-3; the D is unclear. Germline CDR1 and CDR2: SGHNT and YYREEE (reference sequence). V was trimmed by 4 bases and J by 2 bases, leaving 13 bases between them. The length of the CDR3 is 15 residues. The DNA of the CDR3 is TGTGCCAGCAGCCTTGACCTTTTACCTGGAAACACCATATATTTT. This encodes CASSLDLLPGNTIYF.

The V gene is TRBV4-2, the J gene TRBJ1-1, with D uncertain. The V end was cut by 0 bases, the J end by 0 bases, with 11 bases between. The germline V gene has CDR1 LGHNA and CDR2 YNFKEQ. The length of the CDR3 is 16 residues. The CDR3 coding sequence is TGTGCCAGCAGCCAAGATCGTACTCACCTGAACACTGAAGCTTTCTTT. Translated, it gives CASSQDRTHLNTEAFF.

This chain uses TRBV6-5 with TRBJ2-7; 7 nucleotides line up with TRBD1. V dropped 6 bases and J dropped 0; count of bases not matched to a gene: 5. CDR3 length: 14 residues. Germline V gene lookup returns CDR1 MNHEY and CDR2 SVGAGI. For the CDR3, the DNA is TGTGCCAGCAGAGGACAGGAGAGCTCCTACGAGCAGTACTTC. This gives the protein CASRGQESSYEQYF.

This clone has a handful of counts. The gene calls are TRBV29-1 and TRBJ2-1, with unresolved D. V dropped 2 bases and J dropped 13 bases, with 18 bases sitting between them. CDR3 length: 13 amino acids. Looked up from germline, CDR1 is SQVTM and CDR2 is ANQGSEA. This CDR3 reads CSVERGTTSGQFF. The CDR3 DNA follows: TGCAGCGTTGAACGCGGTACGACTTCAGGTCAGTTCTTC.

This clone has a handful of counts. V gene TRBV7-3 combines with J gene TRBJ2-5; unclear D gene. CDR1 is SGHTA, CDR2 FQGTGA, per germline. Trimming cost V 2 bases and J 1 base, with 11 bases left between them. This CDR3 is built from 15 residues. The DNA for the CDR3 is TGTGCCAGCAGCTTATTAGCAGGTTTCCAAGAGACCCAGTACTTC. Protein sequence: CASSLLAGFQETQYF. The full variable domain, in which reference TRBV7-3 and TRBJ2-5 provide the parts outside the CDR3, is GAGVSQTPSNKVTEKGKYVELRCDPISGHTALYWYRQSLGQGPEFLIYFQGTGAADDSGLPNDRFFAVRPEGSVSTLKIQRTERGDSAVYLCASSLLAGFQETQYFGPGTRLLVL.

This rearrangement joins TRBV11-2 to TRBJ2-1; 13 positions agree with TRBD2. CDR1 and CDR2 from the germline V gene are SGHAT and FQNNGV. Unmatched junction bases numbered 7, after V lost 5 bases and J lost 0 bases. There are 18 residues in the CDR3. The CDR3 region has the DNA TGTGCCAGCAGCCAGACTAGCGGGGGGCCTAGCTCCTACAATGAGCAGTTCTTC. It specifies CASSQTSGGPSSYNEQFF.

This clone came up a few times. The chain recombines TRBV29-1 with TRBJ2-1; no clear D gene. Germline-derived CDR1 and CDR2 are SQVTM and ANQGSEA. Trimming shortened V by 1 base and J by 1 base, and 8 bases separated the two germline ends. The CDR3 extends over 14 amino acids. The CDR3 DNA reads TGCAGCGTTGAAGCAGGTCAATCCTACAATGAGCAGTTCTTC. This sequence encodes CSVEAGQSYNEQFF.

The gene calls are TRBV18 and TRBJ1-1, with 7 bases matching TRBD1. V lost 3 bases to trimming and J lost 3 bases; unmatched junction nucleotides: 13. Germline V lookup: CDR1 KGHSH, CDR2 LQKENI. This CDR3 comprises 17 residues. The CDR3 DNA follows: TGTGCCAGCTCACCGAGAGACCACAGGGGCTCGGACACTGAAGCTTTCTTT. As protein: CASSPRDHRGSDTEAFF.

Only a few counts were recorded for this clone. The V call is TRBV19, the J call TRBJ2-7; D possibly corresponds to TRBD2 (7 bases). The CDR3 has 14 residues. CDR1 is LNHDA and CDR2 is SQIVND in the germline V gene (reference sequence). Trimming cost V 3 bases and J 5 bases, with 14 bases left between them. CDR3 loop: CASSINREGHEQYF. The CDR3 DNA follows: TGTGCCAGTAGTATTAACAGGGAGGGCCACGAGCAGTACTTC.

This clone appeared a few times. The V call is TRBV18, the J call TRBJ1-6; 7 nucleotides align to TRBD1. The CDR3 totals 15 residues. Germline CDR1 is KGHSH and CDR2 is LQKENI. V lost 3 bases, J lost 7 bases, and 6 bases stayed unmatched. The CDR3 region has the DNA TGTGCCAGCTCACCCGACCCAGGGGGAAATTCACCCCTCCACTTT. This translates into CASSPDPGGNSPLHF.

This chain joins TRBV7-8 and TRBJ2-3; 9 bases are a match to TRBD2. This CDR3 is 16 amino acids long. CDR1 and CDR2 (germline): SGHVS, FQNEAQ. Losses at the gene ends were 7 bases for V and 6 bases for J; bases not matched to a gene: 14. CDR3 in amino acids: CASIPSRRGGRDTQYF. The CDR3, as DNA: TGTGCCAGCATCCCCTCTCGGCGGGGGGGCCGGGATACGCAGTATTTT.

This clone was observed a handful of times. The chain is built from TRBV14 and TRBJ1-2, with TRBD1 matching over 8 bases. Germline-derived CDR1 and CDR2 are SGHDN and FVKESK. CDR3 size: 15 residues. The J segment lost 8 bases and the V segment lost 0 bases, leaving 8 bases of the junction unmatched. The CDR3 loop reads CASSQDRDRGNGYTF. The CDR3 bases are TGTGCCAGCAGCCAAGATCGAGACAGGGGAAACGGCTACACCTTC.

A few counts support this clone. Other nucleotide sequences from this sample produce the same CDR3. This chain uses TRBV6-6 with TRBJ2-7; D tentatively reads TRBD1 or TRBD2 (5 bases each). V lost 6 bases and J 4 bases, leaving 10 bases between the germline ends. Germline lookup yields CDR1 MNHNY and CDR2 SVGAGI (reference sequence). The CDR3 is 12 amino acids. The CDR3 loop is CASSPGSYEQYF. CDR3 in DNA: TGTGCCAGCAGCCCAGGGAGTTACGAGCAGTACTTC.

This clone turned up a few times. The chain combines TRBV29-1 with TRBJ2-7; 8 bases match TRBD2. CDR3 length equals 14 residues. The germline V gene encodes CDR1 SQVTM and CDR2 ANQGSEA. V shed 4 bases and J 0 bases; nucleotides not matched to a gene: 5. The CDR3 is CSVVVSGVSYEQYF. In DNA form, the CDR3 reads TGCAGCGTTGTGGTTAGCGGGGTCTCCTACGAGCAGTACTTC.

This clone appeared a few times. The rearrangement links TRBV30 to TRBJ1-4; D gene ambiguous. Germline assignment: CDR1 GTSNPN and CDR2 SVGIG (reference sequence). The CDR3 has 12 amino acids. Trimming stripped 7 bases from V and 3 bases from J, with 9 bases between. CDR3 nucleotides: TGTGCCTTTAATAAAGCTAATGAAAAACTGTTTTTT. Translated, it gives CAFNKANEKLFF.

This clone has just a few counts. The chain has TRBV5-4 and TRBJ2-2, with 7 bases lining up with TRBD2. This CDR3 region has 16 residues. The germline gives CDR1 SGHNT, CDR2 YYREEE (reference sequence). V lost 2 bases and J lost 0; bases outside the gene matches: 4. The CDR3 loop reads CASSFGGSPNTGELFF. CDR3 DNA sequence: TGTGCCAGCAGCTTCGGGGGGTCCCCGAACACCGGGGAGCTGTTTTTT.

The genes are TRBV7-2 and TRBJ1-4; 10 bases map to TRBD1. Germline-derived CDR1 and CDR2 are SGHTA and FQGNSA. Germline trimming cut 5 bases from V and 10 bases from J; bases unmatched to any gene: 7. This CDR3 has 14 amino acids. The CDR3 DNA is TGTGCCAGCAGCCGGGACAGGGGAGATGGAAAACTGTTTTTT. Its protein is CASSRDRGDGKLFF.